Following are 11 T cell receptor beta chains from one sample sequenced in a study of shared clonotypes between healthy human individuals (dated by TCRdb to the early 2020s). CD8 naive samples consisted of CD45RO-negative cells that were positively selected for CCR7, yielding a CD45RA+CCR7+ population without TemRA cells. Library creation used the immunoSEQ multiplex PCR assay. Drawn from immuneACCESS, this table holds only the in-frame rearrangements with V and J called that TCRdb kept. Clones are partly lost; checked studies trace under half to an unresolved V gene and leave the rest unexplained. This sample holds about 2 million clones; about 95% were observed only once. Roughly 1% of the sample rests with the top ten. What was sequenced was naive CD8+ T cells sorted from blood. The sample's cell subset or site label, in plain terms: CD45RA+CCR7+. The receptors were gathered from a man aged 18 to 35 in good health.

V is TRBV9 and J is TRBJ1-2; D is possibly TRBD1 (5 bases). The CDR3 contains 15 residues. Germline CDR1 reads SGDLS; CDR2 reads YYNGEE. Trimming took off 2 bases at V and 4 bases at J, with 15 bases between the two ends. The chain's CDR3 is CASSVYRDLLYGYTF. DNA of the CDR3: TGTGCCAGCAGCGTCTACCGGGACCTTCTCTATGGCTACACCTTC.

A remark on this clone: Other DNA sequences within the sample encode an identical CDR3. V gene TRBV9 combines with J gene TRBJ2-5; D remains unclear. CDR3 length: 14 residues. Germline V gene sequence: CDR1 SGDLS, CDR2 YYNGEE. Trimming cost V 0 bases and J 2 bases, with 8 bases left between them. Written as DNA, the CDR3 is TGTGCCAGCAGCGTAGATGGGCAGCAAGAGACCCAGTACTTC. This codes for CASSVDGQQETQYF.

The J gene is TRBJ1-4, the V gene TRBV2, with 8 nucleotides matching TRBD1. V shed 4 bases and J 2 bases; nucleotides not matched to a gene: 6. This CDR3 is 16 amino acids long. Germline V gives CDR1 SNHLY, CDR2 FYNNEI. The CDR3 region has the DNA TGTGCCAGCAGTGTCCTAACAGGGGGTACTAATGAAAAACTGTTTTTT. Protein sequence: CASSVLTGGTNEKLFF.

V and J are TRBV23-1 and TRBJ2-7; D unclear. TRBV23-1 is filed as an ORF, its function uncertain. The CDR3 spans 12 residues. The V and J ends lost 4 bases and 2 bases respectively, with 6 bases between them. DNA of the CDR3: TGCGCCAGCAGTCTCCCAACCTACGAGCAGTACTTC. Its translation is CASSLPTYEQYF.

This chain uses TRBV7-8 with TRBJ2-6; either TRBD1 or TRBD2 may supply D (6 bases each). The CDR3 consists of 18 residues. CDR1 is SGHVS, CDR2 FQNEAQ, per germline. V gave up 1 base and J gave up 2 bases, with 15 bases separating them. The CDR3, as DNA: TGTGCCAGCAGCTTAGTGGAGGGGGACCTTACTGGGGCCAACGTCCTGACTTTC. Residues: CASSLVEGDLTGANVLTF. The full variable domain, rest sourced from reference TRBV7-8 and TRBJ2-6, is GAGVSQSPRYKVAKRGQDVALRCDPISGHVSLFWYQQALGQGPEFLTYFQNEAQLDKSGLPSDRFFAERPEGSVSTLKIQRTQQEDSAVYLCASSLVEGDLTGANVLTFGAGSRLTVL.

J is TRBJ2-5 and V is TRBV15; 7 bases agree with TRBD1. V was clipped by 1 base and J by 4 bases; unmatched bases: 6. Germline-derived CDR1 and CDR2 are LNHNV and YYDKDF (reference sequence). This CDR3 is built from 15 residues. Here the CDR3 DNA reads TGTGCCACCAGCAGAGGGAAGACAGGGACAGAGACCCAGTACTTC. Translation gives CATSRGKTGTETQYF.

The chain recombines TRBV7-2 with TRBJ2-7; 7 bases are shared with TRBD2. Germline-derived CDR1 and CDR2 are SGHTA and FQGNSA. Unmatched junction bases numbered 4, after V lost 3 bases and J lost 5 bases. The CDR3 contains 13 residues. In DNA form, the CDR3 reads TGTGCCAGCAGCTTTGGGGGGGTACACGAGCAGTACTTC. Its translation is CASSFGGVHEQYF.

The V gene is TRBV6-6, the J gene TRBJ2-1, with D hard to call. Germline V gives CDR1 MNHNY, CDR2 SVGAGI (reference sequence). The V end lost 1 base, the J end lost 5 bases, and 3 bases lay between the germline ends. The CDR3 has 12 amino acids. CDR3 DNA sequence: TGTGCCAGCAGTTACTGGGACAATGAGCAGTTCTTC. Translating gives CASSYWDNEQFF.

V and J are TRBV2 and TRBJ1-2; D not certain. The CDR3 has 15 residues. Germline assignment: CDR1 SNHLY and CDR2 FYNNEI. Deletions cut 3 bases from V and 0 bases from J, with 11 bases between. CDR3 region: CASSDYRDPNYGYTF. For the CDR3, the DNA is TGTGCCAGCAGTGACTACAGAGATCCTAACTATGGCTACACCTTC.

The chain couples TRBV4-1 to TRBJ2-7; the match to TRBD1 covers 8 bases. The CDR3 sequence is 15 residues long. CDR1 MGHRA and CDR2 YSYEKL come from the germline V gene. The V gene end was trimmed by 1 base and the J gene end by 2 bases; junction bases not matched to a gene: 4. The chain's CDR3 is CASSQGWTGTYEQYF. The CDR3 DNA sequence: TGCGCCAGCAGCCAAGGCTGGACAGGGACCTACGAGCAGTACTTC.

The CDR3 DNA sequence: TGCAGCGTTGAGCTCTCGGAACAGGGAGCTGAGCAGTTCTTC. Translating gives CSVELSEQGAEQFF. The rearrangement joins TRBV29-1 to TRBJ2-1; perhaps TRBD1 as D (6 bases). The CDR3 extends over 14 amino acids. The V and J ends lost 3 bases and 9 bases respectively, with 18 bases between them. CDR1 and CDR2 (germline): SQVTM, ANQGSEA.